The 3 T cell receptor beta chains below come from one sample, sequenced in a study of blood T cell repertoires in COVID-19. Generated by immunoSEQ multiplex PCR, the TCRdb table keeps only in-frame clones and is missing some. The data contain roughly 230,000 clones, 84% of them singletons. Sequenced material: peripheral blood. Receptors originate from a man aged 45 to 65 with active or convalescent COVID-19.

The chain couples TRBV30 to TRBJ1-5, with D possibly TRBD1 on 5 matching bases. V lost 4 bases to trimming and J lost 3 bases, with 16 bases between them. The CDR3 extends over 15 amino acids. Germline V gene lookup returns CDR1 GTSNPN and CDR2 SVGIG (reference sequence). The CDR3 spells CAWTRPDRYNQPQHF. The DNA of the CDR3 is TGTGCCTGGACCAGACCTGACAGATACAATCAGCCCCAGCATTTT.

The V gene is TRBV5-1, the J gene TRBJ2-1, with TRBD1 matching 11 bases. In germline, CDR1 is SGHRS, CDR2 YFSETQ. With V trimmed by 7 bases and J by 6 bases, 9 bases remained unmatched. The CDR3 consists of 15 residues. This CDR3 is CASRDGQGARNEQFF. CDR3 in DNA: TGCGCCAGCCGGGACGGACAGGGGGCACGCAATGAGCAGTTCTTC.

The chain recombines TRBV28 with TRBJ1-1; D is unresolved. This CDR3 has 12 amino acids. V lost 8 bases and J lost 5, with 12 bases in between. Germline V gene data show CDR1 as MDHEN and CDR2 as SYDVKM. The chain's CDR3 is CASWTFGTEAFF. The DNA for the CDR3 is TGTGCCAGCTGGACTTTTGGAACTGAAGCTTTCTTT.